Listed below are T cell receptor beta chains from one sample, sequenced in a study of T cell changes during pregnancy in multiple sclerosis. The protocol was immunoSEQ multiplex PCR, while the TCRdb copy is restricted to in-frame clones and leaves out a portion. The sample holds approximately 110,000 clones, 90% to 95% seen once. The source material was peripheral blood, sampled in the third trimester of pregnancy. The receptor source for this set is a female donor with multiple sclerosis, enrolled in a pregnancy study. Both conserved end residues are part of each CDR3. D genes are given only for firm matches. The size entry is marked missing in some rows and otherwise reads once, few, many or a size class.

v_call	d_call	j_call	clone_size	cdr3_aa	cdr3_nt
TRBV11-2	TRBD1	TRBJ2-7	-	CASSPRTGVIYEQYF	TGTGCCAGCAGCCCTCGGACAGGGGTCATCTACGAGCAGTACTTC
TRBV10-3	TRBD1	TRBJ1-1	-	CAISEGQGSEAFF	TGTGCCATCAGTGAGGGACAGGGGTCTGAAGCTTTCTTT
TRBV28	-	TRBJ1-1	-	CASSLIVPVEAFF	TGTGCCAGCAGTTTAATAGTGCCGGTTGAAGCTTTCTTT
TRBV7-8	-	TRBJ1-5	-	CASSLIQGNQPQHF	TGTGCCAGCAGCTTAATCCAGGGAAATCAGCCCCAGCATTTT
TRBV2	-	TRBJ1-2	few	CASGRYGANYGYTF	TGTGCCAGCGGCCGGTACGGAGCTAACTATGGCTACACCTTC
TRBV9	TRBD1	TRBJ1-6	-	CASSLRTGLNSPLHF	TGTGCCAGCAGCCTAAGGACAGGGCTTAATTCACCCCTCCACTTT
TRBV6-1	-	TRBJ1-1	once	CASSERTDGGPEAFF	TGTGCCAGCAGTGAAAGGACAGATGGGGGCCCTGAAGCTTTCTTT
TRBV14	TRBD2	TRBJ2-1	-	CASSQLAETANEQFF	TGTGCCAGCAGCCAGCTAGCGGAGACTGCCAATGAGCAGTTCTTC
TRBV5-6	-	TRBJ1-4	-	CASSVESIQGYEKLFF	TGTGCCAGCAGCGTCGAGTCGATACAGGGTTATGAAAAACTGTTTTTT
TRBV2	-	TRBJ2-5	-	CASTGAQETQYF	TGTGCCAGCACTGGGGCCCAAGAGACCCAGTACTTC
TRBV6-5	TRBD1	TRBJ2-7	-	CASREQGAHRYEQYF	TGTGCCAGCAGGGAACAGGGGGCGCATCGGTACGAGCAGTACTTC
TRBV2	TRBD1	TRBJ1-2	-	CASSTDRDGYGYTF	TGTGCCAGCAGTACAGACAGGGATGGCTATGGCTACACCTTC
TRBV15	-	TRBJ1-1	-	CATSRERETEAFF	TGTGCCACCAGCAGAGAAAGGGAGACTGAAGCTTTCTTT
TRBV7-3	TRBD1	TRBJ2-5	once	CASSLTRGRLETQYF	TGTGCCAGCAGCTTAACGAGGGGGCGCTTGGAGACCCAGTACTTC
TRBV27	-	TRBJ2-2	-	CASGPGPGGGELFF	TGTGCCTCGGGCCCGGGGCCCGGGGGCGGGGAGCTGTTTTTT
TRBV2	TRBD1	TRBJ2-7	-	CASSGTGNYEQYF	TGTGCCAGCAGTGGGACAGGGAACTACGAGCAGTACTTC
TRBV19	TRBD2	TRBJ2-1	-	CASRGLAGYNEQFF	TGTGCCAGTAGAGGGTTAGCGGGGTACAATGAGCAGTTCTTC
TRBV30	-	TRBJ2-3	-	CAWTKRRVGTDTQYF	TGTGCCTGGACAAAACGGAGGGTCGGCACAGATACGCAGTATTTT
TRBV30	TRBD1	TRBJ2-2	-	CAWKGTVAGELFF	TGTGCCTGGAAAGGGACAGTGGCCGGGGAGCTGTTTTTT
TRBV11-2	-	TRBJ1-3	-	CASSLAGNTIYF	TGTGCCAGCAGCTTAGCGGGAAACACCATATATTTT